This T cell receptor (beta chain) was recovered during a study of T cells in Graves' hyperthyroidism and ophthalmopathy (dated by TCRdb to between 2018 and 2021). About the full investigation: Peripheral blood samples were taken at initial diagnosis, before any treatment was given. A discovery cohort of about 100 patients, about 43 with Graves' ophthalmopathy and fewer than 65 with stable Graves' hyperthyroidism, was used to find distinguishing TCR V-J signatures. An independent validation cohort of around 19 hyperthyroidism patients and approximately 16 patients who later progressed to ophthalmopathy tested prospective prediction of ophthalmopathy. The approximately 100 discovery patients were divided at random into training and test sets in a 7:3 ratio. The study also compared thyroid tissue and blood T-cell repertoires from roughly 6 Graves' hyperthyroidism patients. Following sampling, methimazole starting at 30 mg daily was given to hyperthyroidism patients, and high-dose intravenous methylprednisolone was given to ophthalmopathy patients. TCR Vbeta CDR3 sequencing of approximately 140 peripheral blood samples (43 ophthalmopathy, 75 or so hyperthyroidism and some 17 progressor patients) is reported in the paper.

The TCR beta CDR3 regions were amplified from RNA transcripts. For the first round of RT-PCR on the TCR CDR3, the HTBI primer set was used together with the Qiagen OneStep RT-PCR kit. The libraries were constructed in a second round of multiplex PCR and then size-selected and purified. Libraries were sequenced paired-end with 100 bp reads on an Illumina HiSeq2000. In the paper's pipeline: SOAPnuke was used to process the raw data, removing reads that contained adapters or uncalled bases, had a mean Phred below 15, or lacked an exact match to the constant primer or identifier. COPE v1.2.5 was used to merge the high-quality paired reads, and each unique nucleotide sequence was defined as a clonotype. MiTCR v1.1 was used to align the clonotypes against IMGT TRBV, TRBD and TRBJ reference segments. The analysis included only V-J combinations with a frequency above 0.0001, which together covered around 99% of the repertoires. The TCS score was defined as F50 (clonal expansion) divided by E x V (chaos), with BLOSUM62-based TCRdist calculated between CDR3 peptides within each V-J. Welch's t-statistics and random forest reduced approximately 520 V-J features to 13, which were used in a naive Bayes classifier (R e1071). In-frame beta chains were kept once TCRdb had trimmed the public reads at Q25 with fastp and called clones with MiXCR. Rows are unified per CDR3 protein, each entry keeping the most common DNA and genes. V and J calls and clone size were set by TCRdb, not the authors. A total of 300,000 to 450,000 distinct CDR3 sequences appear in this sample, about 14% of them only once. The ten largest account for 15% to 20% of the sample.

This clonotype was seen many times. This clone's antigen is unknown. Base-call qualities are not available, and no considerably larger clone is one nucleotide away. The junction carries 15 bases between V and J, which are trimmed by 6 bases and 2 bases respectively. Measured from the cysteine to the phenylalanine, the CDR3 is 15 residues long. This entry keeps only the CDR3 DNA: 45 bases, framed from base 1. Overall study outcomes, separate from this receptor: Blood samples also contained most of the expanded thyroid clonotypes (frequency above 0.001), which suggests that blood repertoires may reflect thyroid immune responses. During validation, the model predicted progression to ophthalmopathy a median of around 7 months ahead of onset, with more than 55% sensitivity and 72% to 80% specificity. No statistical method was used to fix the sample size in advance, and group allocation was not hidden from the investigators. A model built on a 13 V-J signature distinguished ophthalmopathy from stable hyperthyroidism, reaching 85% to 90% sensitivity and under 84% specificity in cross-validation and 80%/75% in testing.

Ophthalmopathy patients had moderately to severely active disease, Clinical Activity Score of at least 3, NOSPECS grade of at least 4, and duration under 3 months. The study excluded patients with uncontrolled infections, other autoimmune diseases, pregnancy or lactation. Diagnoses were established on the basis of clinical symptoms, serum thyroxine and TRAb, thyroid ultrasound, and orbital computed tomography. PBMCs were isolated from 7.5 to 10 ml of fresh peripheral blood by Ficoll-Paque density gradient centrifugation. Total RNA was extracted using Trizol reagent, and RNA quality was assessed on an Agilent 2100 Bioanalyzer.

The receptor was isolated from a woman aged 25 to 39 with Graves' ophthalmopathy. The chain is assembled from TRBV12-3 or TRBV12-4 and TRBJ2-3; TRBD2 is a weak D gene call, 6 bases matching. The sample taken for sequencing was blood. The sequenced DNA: TGTGCCAGCAGAAGGCTTGGGGGGTCCACAGATACGCAGTATTTT. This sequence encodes CASRRLGGSTDTQYF.